This is a list of T cell receptor beta chains from one sample in a study of T cells of healthy individuals. TCRdb passed the 5' RACE reads through MiXCR, listing each CDR3 protein once. The table has more than 85,000 distinct CDR3 sequences, 15% to 20% seen once; the top ten hold over 5%. All receptors derive from a human donor in good health. Both conserved end residues are part of each CDR3. The D gene is left open where the match is weak. Where a row states a size, it is once, few, many or the class of an expanded clone; other rows omit it.

abundance: many; d_gene: NA; j_gene: TRBJ1-5; v_gene: TRBV6-2/TRBV6-3; CDR3aa: CASARGAGDQPQHF; CDR3nt: TGTGCCAGCGCTAGGGGAGCAGGGGATCAGCCCCAGCATTTT
abundance: NA; d_gene: NA; j_gene: TRBJ2-7; v_gene: TRBV12-3/TRBV12-4; CDR3aa: CASSLVWGEQYF; CDR3nt: TGTGCCAGCAGCTTAGTGTGGGGCGAGCAGTACTTC
abundance: NA; d_gene: NA; j_gene: TRBJ1-5; v_gene: TRBV28; CDR3aa: CASNPGVSNQPQHF; CDR3nt: TGTGCCAGCAACCCAGGGGTCAGCAATCAGCCCCAGCATTTT
abundance: many; d_gene: NA; j_gene: TRBJ1-5; v_gene: TRBV28; CDR3aa: CASINPGNSNQPQHF; CDR3nt: TGTGCCAGCATAAATCCAGGGAATAGCAATCAGCCCCAGCATTTT
abundance: NA; d_gene: TRBD1; j_gene: TRBJ1-1; v_gene: TRBV6-2/TRBV6-3; CDR3aa: CASSYPGTDLSFF; CDR3nt: TGTGCCAGCAGTTATCCCGGGACAGATCTTTCTTTCTTT
abundance: NA; d_gene: NA; j_gene: TRBJ2-7; v_gene: TRBV5-1; CDR3aa: CASSLAGHQQYF; CDR3nt: TGCGCCAGCAGCTTGGCTGGACATCAGCAGTACTTC
abundance: NA; d_gene: TRBD2; j_gene: TRBJ2-7; v_gene: TRBV7-9; CDR3aa: CASSFYEMTGGADEQYF; CDR3nt: TGTGCCAGCAGCTTTTATGAGATGACCGGGGGGGCGGACGAGCAGTACTTC
abundance: NA; d_gene: NA; j_gene: TRBJ1-1; v_gene: TRBV7-3; CDR3aa: CASSLTSRNTEAFF; CDR3nt: TGTGCCAGCAGCTTAACCTCTAGGAACACTGAAGCTTTCTTT
abundance: NA; d_gene: TRBD1; j_gene: TRBJ2-1; v_gene: TRBV12-3/TRBV12-4; CDR3aa: CASRSTGGPNNEQFF; CDR3nt: TGTGCCAGCAGGTCAACAGGGGGACCAAACAATGAGCAGTTCTTC
abundance: NA; d_gene: NA; j_gene: TRBJ2-7; v_gene: TRBV2; CDR3aa: CASSLMLGQGGYEQYF; CDR3nt: TGTGCCAGCAGTCTAATGCTGGGGCAGGGGGGCTACGAGCAGTACTTC
abundance: NA; d_gene: NA; j_gene: TRBJ2-7; v_gene: TRBV4-2; CDR3aa: CASSQDPTSSYEQYF; CDR3nt: TGTGCCAGCAGCCAAGACCCGACAAGCTCCTACGAGCAGTACTTC
abundance: once; d_gene: NA; j_gene: TRBJ2-7; v_gene: TRBV4-3; CDR3aa: CASSQAWRVNSYEQYF; CDR3nt: TGCGCCAGCAGCCAAGCCTGGCGAGTCAACTCCTACGAGCAGTACTTC
abundance: few; d_gene: TRBD2; j_gene: TRBJ2-2; v_gene: TRBV5-1; CDR3aa: CASSLASGRATGELFF; CDR3nt: TGCGCCAGCAGCTTGGCTAGCGGGAGGGCCACCGGGGAGCTGTTTTTT
abundance: NA; d_gene: NA; j_gene: TRBJ1-2; v_gene: TRBV10-1; CDR3aa: CASSESEGYGYTF; CDR3nt: TGCGCCAGCAGTGAGTCAGAGGGGTATGGCTACACCTTC
abundance: NA; d_gene: TRBD2; j_gene: TRBJ2-7; v_gene: TRBV28; CDR3aa: CASSLRAGGPYEQYF; CDR3nt: TGTGCCAGCAGTTTAAGAGCGGGAGGACCGTACGAGCAGTACTTC
abundance: few; d_gene: NA; j_gene: TRBJ2-1; v_gene: TRBV30; CDR3aa: CAPGRPRESNEQFF; CDR3nt: TGTGCCCCCGGCCGACCGAGGGAGTCCAATGAGCAGTTCTTC
abundance: many; d_gene: NA; j_gene: TRBJ2-2; v_gene: TRBV30; CDR3aa: CAFQTDVSGELFF; CDR3nt: TGTGCCTTCCAGACAGACGTGTCCGGGGAGCTGTTTTTT
abundance: many; d_gene: NA; j_gene: TRBJ1-3; v_gene: TRBV20-1; CDR3aa: CSARDPDSTGNTIYF; CDR3nt: TGCAGTGCTAGAGATCCGGACAGTACTGGAAACACCATATATTTT